This TCR beta chain was obtained from a study of identical twins (dated by TCRdb to 2016 to 2017). Turning to the overall study: TCR alpha and beta repertoires from monozygotic twins, unrelated adults of various ages and cord blood were deep-sequenced to test whether fetal clonotypes persist. To rule out contamination, replicate twin experiments were performed at different times with different library preparation protocols.

The CDR3 measures 15 amino acids from cysteine to phenylalanine. This entry keeps only the CDR3 DNA: 45 bases, framed from base 1. V was cut back by 4 bases and J by 0 bases, leaving a gap of 13 bases between them. The germline V gene provides CDR1 MGHRA and CDR2 YSYEKL. Every donor in the study was a healthy Caucasian. The twin cohort consisted of three pairs of female monozygotic twins, all aged roughly 18 to 30 years. CD4+ and CD8+ T cell populations were isolated with positive isolation kits from Invitrogen. This clonotype was recorded a few times. This receptor's antigen is unknown. No base quality information exists; no much larger clone differs at one position. Summary of the overall study and its limitations: Invariant T cells such as MAIT and iNKT could partly confound zero-insertion analyses, though diverse VJ usage argued against this for most clonotypes. Excess twin sharing in beta out-of-frame sequences was weaker because fewer shared sequences lowered the signal-to-noise ratio. Out-of-frame TCR alpha sharing in monozygotic twins was systematically underestimated by recombination models, whereas sharing between unrelated individuals was in agreement with the recombination models. Compared with coincidental sharing between unrelated individuals, an excess of low generation-probability sequences was observed among out-of-frame TCR alpha sequences shared between twins. Abundant cord blood beta clonotypes carried fewer insertions; young adult naive repertoires showed a weaker similar trend, while memory repertoires showed none. Conclusions relied on cross-sectional statistical analysis, since the same donors could not be followed over many years.

Library generation was performed with 5' RACE. Sequencing relied on an Illumina HiSeq 2000. Template switching introduced a universal primer binding site; the final cDNA contained a unique molecular identifier, enabling accurate counting of TCR cDNA molecules. Specific primers in the conserved constant-segment region were used to synthesize first-strand cDNA for the TCR alpha and beta chains. Each cDNA library was double barcoded, with a SMART-Mk sample barcode plus Illumina barcodes, to control for contamination. Two successive PCR steps introduced TruSeq adapter sequences along with Illumina sample barcodes. The Illumina HiSeq platform was used with custom primers to sequence TCR alpha and beta cDNA libraries. The original pipeline was this. Raw reads were processed with MiGEC to extract unique molecular identifiers, and MiXCR was used to determine CDR3 positions. Recombination models were inferred per individual with the repgenHMM and IGoR tools using an EM algorithm. The analysis of shared clonotypes was done with the tcR package in R, with sharing normalized by the product of cloneset sizes. To study raw recombination free of thymic and clonal selection effects, out-of-frame nonproductive sequences were analyzed. Using fastp trimming at Q25 and MiXCR clonotype assembly, TCRdb reanalyzed the public sequencing data and kept in-frame beta chains. CDR3 protein duplicates are merged, each entry listing the most common genes and DNA. The V and J calls were not made by the authors but by TCRdb's processing. The sample table lists approximately 350,000 distinct CDR3 sequences, approximately 13% of them with a count of one. The ten largest make up 7.2% of the sample.

These data were also filed under a second study, of yellow fever vaccine responses in identical twins. Taken from the second paper: According to the authors, in identical twins the way T cells responded to vaccination appeared partly convergent and partly personalized. In the study, vaccine-responding T cell clones were precisely tracked in identical twins.

The sequencing input was CD8+ T cells sorted from blood. The sequence came from a woman younger than 35 in good health. Recombination linked TRBV4-1 to TRBJ2-7, with the D call perhaps TRBD1 or TRBD2, each one matching 5 bases. The sequenced DNA: TGCGCCAGCAGCCCAGCCGGGACCACCTCCTACGAGCAGTACTTC. The encoded protein is CASSPAGTTSYEQYF.